This T cell receptor beta chain was recorded in a study of T cell repertoires in cytomegalovirus infection. Study summary: Carrying CMV and the relevant HLA type showed in public TCR beta signatures. General study points: Carriers of CMV and the relevant HLA type were discriminated by public TCR beta frequency. Clonotype analysis showed dominance of the ex vivo response by HLA-C-restricted CMV-specific TCR beta clonotypes.

V was trimmed by 0 bases and J by 0 bases, leaving 12 bases between them. Germline V gives CDR1 DFQATT, CDR2 SNEGSKA (reference sequence). This CDR3 is built from 16 residues. This clonotype was seen just once. The antigen is unknown. Using its own MiXCR run on the reads, TCRdb lists one record per CDR3 protein. This sample has roughly 760,000 distinct CDR3 sequences, with about a third found just once. The sample comprised PBMCs. The TCR sequence derives from a human donor in good health (CMV status not recorded). Some clones in this sample may be carry-over from other donors' samples. The chain is built from TRBV20-1 and TRBJ1-5, with D unclear. CDR3 in amino acids: CSARDRLRGSNQPQHF. CDR3 DNA sequence: TGCAGTGCTAGAGACCGGTTGCGGGGTAGCAATCAGCCCCAGCATTTT.